This is a list of T cell receptor beta chains from one sample in a study of intratumoral heterogeneity in liver cancer. Clones were read by immunoSEQ multiplex PCR, and TCRdb kept only the in-frame ones, dropping some. In the table there are 5,500 to 6,000 clones, 68% of which are singletons. The source was tumor-adjacent normal tissue, collected before any cancer treatment. All receptors come from an older man with hepatocellular carcinoma. Both conserved end residues are part of each CDR3. The D gene is left open where the match is weak. Rows give clone size only sometimes, using once, few, many, or a class for an expanded clone.

j_call: TRBJ2-5
d_call: -
clone_size: once
v_call: TRBV30
cdr3_aa: CAWSVIGARKTQYF
cdr3_nt: TGTGCCTGGAGTGTAATAGGAGCCAGGAAGACCCAGTACTTC

j_call: TRBJ1-1
d_call: TRBD1
clone_size: few
v_call: TRBV5-1
cdr3_aa: CASSPRSGTESEAFF
cdr3_nt: TGCGCCAGCAGCCCGCGATCAGGGACAGAGTCTGAAGCTTTCTTT

j_call: TRBJ2-6
d_call: -
clone_size: once
v_call: TRBV19
cdr3_aa: CASSALGIGANVLTF
cdr3_nt: TGTGCCAGTAGTGCCCTTGGGATCGGGGCCAACGTCCTGACTTTC

j_call: TRBJ2-5
d_call: TRBD1
clone_size: -
v_call: TRBV11-2
cdr3_aa: CASSRGRGETQYF
cdr3_nt: TGTGCCAGCAGCCGAGGCAGGGGGGAGACCCAGTACTTC

j_call: TRBJ1-3
d_call: -
clone_size: -
v_call: TRBV5-1
cdr3_aa: CASSSDFTGNTIYF
cdr3_nt: TGCGCCAGCAGCTCGGACTTTACTGGAAACACCATATATTTT

j_call: TRBJ2-2
d_call: TRBD1
clone_size: -
v_call: TRBV7-2
cdr3_aa: CASSYRTGDTGELFF
cdr3_nt: TGTGCCAGCAGCTACCGGACAGGGGACACCGGGGAGCTGTTTTTT

j_call: TRBJ2-3
d_call: -
clone_size: few
v_call: TRBV6-5
cdr3_aa: CASSYSDGGFTDTQYF
cdr3_nt: TGTGCCAGCAGTTACTCCGATGGGGGTTTCACAGATACGCAGTATTTT

j_call: TRBJ1-1
d_call: -
clone_size: few
v_call: TRBV2
cdr3_aa: CATSTSTEAFF
cdr3_nt: TGTGCCACTTCGACGAGCACTGAAGCTTTCTTT

j_call: TRBJ2-7
d_call: -
clone_size: -
v_call: TRBV19
cdr3_aa: CASSSRWTTTYEQYF
cdr3_nt: TGTGCCAGTAGCTCAAGGTGGACAACCACCTACGAGCAGTACTTC

j_call: TRBJ2-2
d_call: TRBD1
clone_size: -
v_call: TRBV15
cdr3_aa: CATRILDRATGELFF
cdr3_nt: TGTGCCACCAGGATTTTAGACAGGGCGACCGGGGAGCTGTTTTTT

j_call: TRBJ1-6
d_call: -
clone_size: medium-sized
v_call: TRBV6-1
cdr3_aa: CASSERPGLDFNSPLHF
cdr3_nt: TGTGCCAGCAGTGAACGCCCGGGTTTGGATTTTAATTCACCCCTCCACTTT

j_call: TRBJ2-1
d_call: TRBD2
clone_size: -
v_call: TRBV3-1/TRBV3-2
cdr3_aa: CASSPPLAGGVGEQFF
cdr3_nt: TGTGCCAGCAGCCCCCCGCTAGCGGGGGGTGTCGGTGAGCAGTTCTTC

j_call: TRBJ1-2
d_call: TRBD1
clone_size: -
v_call: TRBV5-5
cdr3_aa: CASSIKPGQTSYGYTF
cdr3_nt: TGTGCCAGCAGCATAAAGCCGGGACAGACTTCCTATGGCTACACCTTC

j_call: TRBJ1-1
d_call: -
clone_size: -
v_call: TRBV7-9
cdr3_aa: CASSLSVTTEAFF
cdr3_nt: TGTGCCAGCAGCTTATCAGTCACCACTGAAGCTTTCTTT